A single sample gave rise to the 16 T cell receptor beta chains below, sequenced in a study of PD-1 blockade in classical Hodgkin lymphoma. As to time point: cycle 4 day 1 (C4D1), after less than 7 weeks of nivolumab. Patients all relapsed after autologous stem cell transplantation, and there was variation in brentuximab vedotin exposure. Magnetic negative selection was used to purify CD4+ T cells from PBMCs that had been thawed. Generated by immunoSEQ multiplex PCR, the TCRdb table keeps only in-frame clones and is missing some. This table has some 23,000 clones, approximately 79% appearing once. Material: CD4+ T cells from blood, obtained before the fourth cycle of nivolumab. The source is a human donor with classical Hodgkin lymphoma.

V gene TRBV7-9 combines with J gene TRBJ1-2, with 7 bases identical to TRBD1. CDR3 length equals 15 residues. Germline-derived CDR1 and CDR2 are SEHNR and FQNEAQ (reference sequence). V gave up 0 bases and J gave up 6 bases; unmatched junction bases: 7. The CDR3: CASSLATGWSDGYTF. The CDR3 nucleotides read TGTGCCAGCAGCTTAGCGACAGGGTGGTCGGATGGCTACACCTTC.

This rearrangement joins TRBV11-3 to TRBJ2-1; D uncertain. CDR3 length: 12 residues. Trimming took 5 bases from V and 5 from J, leaving 7 bases between them. Germline CDR1 reads SGHNT; CDR2 reads YENEEA. CDR3 region: CASSPVNNEQFF. CDR3 coding DNA: TGTGCCAGCAGCCCGGTAAACAATGAGCAGTTCTTC.

The sample holds a few counts of this clone. J is TRBJ1-4 and V is TRBV20-1; no clear D. There are 11 residues in the CDR3. In germline, CDR1 is DFQATT, CDR2 SNEGSKA (reference sequence). The V end was cut by 4 bases, the J end by 5 bases, with 5 bases between. CDR3 nucleotide sequence: TGCAGTGCTACCGCAAATGAAAAACTGTTTTTT. Its protein is CSATANEKLFF.

The rearrangement links TRBV7-2 to TRBJ2-1; 16 bases map to TRBD2. Germline-derived CDR1 and CDR2 are SGHTA and FQGNSA. The CDR3 is 16 residues long. J gave up 8 bases and V 6 bases, and 7 bases lay outside the gene matches. Here the CDR3 reads CASSSSGTSGGDEQFF. CDR3 DNA sequence: TGTGCCAGCAGTTCATCTGGGACTAGCGGGGGGGATGAGCAGTTCTTC.

The chain couples TRBV6-5 to TRBJ2-7; 8 nucleotides agree with TRBD1. Germline values: CDR1 MNHEY, CDR2 SVGAGI. CDR3 size: 15 residues. With V trimmed by 5 bases and J by 0 bases, 6 bases remained unmatched. The DNA for the CDR3 is TGTGCCAGCAGTACGACCGGGACAGGCTCCTACGAGCAGTACTTC. Its protein is CASSTTGTGSYEQYF.

The gene calls are TRBV5-1 and TRBJ2-5; 7 bases agree with TRBD2. The CDR3 extends over 13 amino acids. The V gene's germline CDR1 is SGHRS and CDR2 YFSETQ. V dropped 0 bases and J dropped 5; count of bases not matched to a gene: 1. DNA for the CDR3: TGCGCCAGCAGCTTGGTCGGGGGGGAGACCCAGTACTTC. Translating it yields CASSLVGGETQYF.

The chain recombines TRBV5-6 with TRBJ2-5, with a weak D call TRBD1 (6 bases). This CDR3 is 16 amino acids long. Germline V CDR1 and CDR2: SGHDT, YYEEEE. Between the trimmed V and J ends, which lost 3 bases and 4 bases, there was a span of 19 bases. DNA of the CDR3: TGTGCCAGCAGCTCGGGGCTCTTAGGGGGATCAGAGACCCAGTACTTC. It translates to CASSSGLLGGSETQYF.

The chain has TRBV29-1 and TRBJ2-7; the match to TRBD2 covers 9 bases. With V trimmed by 4 bases and J by 2 bases, 6 bases remained unmatched. The CDR3 has 14 residues. In germline, CDR1 is SQVTM, CDR2 ANQGSEA. The CDR3 bases are TGCAGCGTTGGGCCTAGCGGGAACACCTACGAGCAGTACTTC. Translating it yields CSVGPSGNTYEQYF.

The V and J genes are TRBV30 and TRBJ1-2, with 8 bases that match TRBD1. Germline CDR1 GTSNPN, CDR2 SVGIG (reference sequence). J was trimmed by 1 base and V by 3 bases; bases with no gene match: 7. The CDR3 has 15 residues. The CDR3 nucleotides read TGTGCCTGGAGCCCCGGACAGGGAGGTAACTATGGCTACACCTTC. Translated, it gives CAWSPGQGGNYGYTF.

The V gene is TRBV7-9, the J gene TRBJ2-3; weak D call: TRBD2 (6 bases). Germline V gene sequence: CDR1 SEHNR, CDR2 FQNEAQ (reference sequence). The CDR3 totals 14 residues. Trimming pared 3 bases from V and 2 bases from J, leaving 9 bases between. CDR3 loop: CASSLAGHTDTQYF. In nucleotides, the CDR3 is TGTGCCAGCAGCTTGGCGGGGCACACAGATACGCAGTATTTT.

The chain carries TRBV9 and TRBJ2-1, with D perhaps matching TRBD1 (6 bases). Trimming stripped 0 bases from V and 8 bases from J, with 6 bases between. The germline gives CDR1 SGDLS, CDR2 YYNGEE. CDR3 size: 12 residues. CDR3 sequence (DNA): TGTGCCAGCAGCGTAGGACAGGATGAGCAGTTCTTC. It is translated as CASSVGQDEQFF.

This chain connects TRBV29-1 to TRBJ2-1; 8 positions match TRBD2. Unmatched junction bases numbered 16, after V lost 0 bases and J lost 3 bases. CDR1 and CDR2 (germline): SQVTM, ANQGSEA. The CDR3 totals 19 residues. The CDR3 here is CSVEEKGLSGGGYYNEQFF. The CDR3 nucleotides read TGCAGCGTTGAAGAAAAGGGGTTAAGCGGCGGGGGGTACTACAATGAGCAGTTCTTC.

This chain uses TRBV18 with TRBJ1-3; D is unclear. CDR3 size: 13 residues. Germline loops: CDR1 KGHSH, CDR2 LQKENI. The V and J ends lost 2 bases and 3 bases respectively, with 5 bases between them. For the CDR3, the DNA is TGTGCCAGCTCACCAAGAGGTGGAAACACCATATATTTT. Its protein is CASSPRGGNTIYF.

The V and J genes are TRBV19 and TRBJ2-5, with TRBD2 matching 7 bases. This CDR3 has 13 amino acids. Germline values: CDR1 LNHDA, CDR2 SQIVND (reference sequence). V lost 7 bases to trimming and J lost 5 bases; unmatched junction nucleotides: 7. The CDR3 protein is CASTRDYRETQYF. In DNA form, the CDR3 reads TGTGCCAGTACCCGGGACTACCGGGAGACCCAGTACTTC.

This chain joins TRBV9 and TRBJ2-2; D is undetermined. Germline V gene lookup returns CDR1 SGDLS and CDR2 YYNGEE. This CDR3 spans 15 amino acids. The V gene lost 4 bases and the J gene lost 4 bases, with 14 bases spanning the gap. The CDR3 reads CASSPLSSVTGELFF. The CDR3 nucleotides read TGTGCCAGCAGCCCCCTCAGCTCCGTCACCGGGGAGCTGTTTTTT.

The V gene is TRBV2, the J gene TRBJ1-1, with 8 bases fitting TRBD1. The CDR3 sequence is 14 residues long. Germline CDR1 is SNHLY and CDR2 is FYNNEI. V lost 3 bases, J lost 5 bases, and 5 bases stayed unmatched. This CDR3 is CASSDGQGYTEAFF. CDR3 DNA: TGTGCCAGCAGTGATGGACAGGGATATACTGAAGCTTTCTTT. The complete variable domain, with remaining parts taken from reference TRBV2 and TRBJ1-1, reads EPEVTQTPSHQVTQMGQEVILRCVPISNHLYFYWYRQILGQKVEFLVSFYNNEISEKSEIFDDQFSVERPDGSNFTLKIRSTKLEDSAMYFCASSDGQGYTEAFFGQGTRLTVV.